The T cell receptor beta chain under discussion was sequenced for a study of Graves' ophthalmopathy and Graves' hyperthyroidism. Study-level information: The blood sample was drawn at first diagnosis and before any treatment.

As the template, RNA transcripts were used to amplify TCR beta CDR3 regions. RT-PCR with HTBI primers came first, then second-round multiplex PCR. TCRdb independently ran MiXCR on the multiplex PCR reads; one entry per CDR3 protein. The table includes approximately 150,000 distinct CDR3 sequences, approximately 40% detected once. The receptor was isolated from a man aged 30-40 years with Graves' ophthalmopathy. Sequenced: peripheral blood.

The chain's CDR3 is CATSRDLLNYEQYF. The CDR3 DNA is TGTGCCACCAGCAGAGATCTACTAAACTACGAGCAGTACTTC. V gene TRBV15 combines with J gene TRBJ2-7, with no clear D. Trimming pared 0 bases from V and 3 bases from J, leaving 9 bases between. CDR3 length: 14 residues. CDR1 is LNHNV, CDR2 YYDKDF, per germline (reference sequence).